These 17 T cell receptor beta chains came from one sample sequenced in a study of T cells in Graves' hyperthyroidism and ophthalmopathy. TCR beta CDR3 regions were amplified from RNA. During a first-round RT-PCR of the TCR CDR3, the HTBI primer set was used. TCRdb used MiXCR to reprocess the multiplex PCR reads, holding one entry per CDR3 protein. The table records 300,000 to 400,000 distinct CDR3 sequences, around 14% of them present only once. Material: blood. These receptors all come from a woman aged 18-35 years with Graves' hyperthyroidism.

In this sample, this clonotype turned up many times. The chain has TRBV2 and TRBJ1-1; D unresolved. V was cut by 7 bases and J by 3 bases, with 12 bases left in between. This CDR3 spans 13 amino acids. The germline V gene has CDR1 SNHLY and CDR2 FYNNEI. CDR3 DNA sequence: TGTGCCAGCACCCCAGACTTATACACTGAAGCTTTCTTT. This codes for CASTPDLYTEAFF.

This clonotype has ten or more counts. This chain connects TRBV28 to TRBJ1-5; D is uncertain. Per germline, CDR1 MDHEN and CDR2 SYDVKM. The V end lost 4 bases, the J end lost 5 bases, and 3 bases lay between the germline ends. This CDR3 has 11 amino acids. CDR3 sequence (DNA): TGTGCCAGCAGTTCATATCAGCCCCAGCATTTT. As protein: CASSSYQPQHF.

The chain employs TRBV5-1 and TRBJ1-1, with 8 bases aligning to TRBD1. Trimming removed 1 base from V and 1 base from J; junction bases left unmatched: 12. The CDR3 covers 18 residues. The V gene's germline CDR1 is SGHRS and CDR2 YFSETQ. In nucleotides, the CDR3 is TGCGCCAGCAGCTTGTCTCCCGGGACAGGCTCCACGAACACTGAAGCTTTCTTT. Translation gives CASSLSPGTGSTNTEAFF. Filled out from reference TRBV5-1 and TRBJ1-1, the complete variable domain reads KAGVTQTPRYLIKTRGQQVTLSCSPISGHRSVSWYQQTPGQGLQFLFEYFSETQRNKGNFPGRFSGRQFSNSRSEMNVSTLELGDSALYLCASSLSPGTGSTNTEAFFGQGTRLTVV.

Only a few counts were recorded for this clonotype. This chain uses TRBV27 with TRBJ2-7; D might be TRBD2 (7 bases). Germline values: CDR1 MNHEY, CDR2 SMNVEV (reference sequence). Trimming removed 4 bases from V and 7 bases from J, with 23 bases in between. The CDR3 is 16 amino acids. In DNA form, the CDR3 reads TGTGCCAGCAGTTCCCTAAGTAGGGGGAGGGCTGGGGAGCAGTACTTC. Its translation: CASSSLSRGRAGEQYF.

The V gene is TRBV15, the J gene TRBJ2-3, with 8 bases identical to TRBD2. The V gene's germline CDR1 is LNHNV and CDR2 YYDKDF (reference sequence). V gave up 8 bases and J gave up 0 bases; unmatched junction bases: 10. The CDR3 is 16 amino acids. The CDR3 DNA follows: TGTGCCACCCGGGGGGGGGCGGCGGGGAGCACAGATACGCAGTATTTT. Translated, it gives CATRGGAAGSTDTQYF.

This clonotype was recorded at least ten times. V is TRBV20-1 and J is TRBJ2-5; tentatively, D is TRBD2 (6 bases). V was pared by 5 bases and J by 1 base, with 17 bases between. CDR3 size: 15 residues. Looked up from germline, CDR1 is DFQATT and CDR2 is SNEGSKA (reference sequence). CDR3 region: CSAGLGVTSQETQYF. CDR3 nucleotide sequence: TGCAGTGCTGGCCTTGGGGTGACTAGCCAAGAGACCCAGTACTTC.

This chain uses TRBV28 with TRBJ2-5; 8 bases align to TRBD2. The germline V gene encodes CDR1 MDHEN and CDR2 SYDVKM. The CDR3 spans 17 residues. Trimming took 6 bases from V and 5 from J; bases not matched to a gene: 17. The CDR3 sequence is CASSHGARGGGPETQYF. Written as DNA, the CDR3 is TGTGCCAGCAGCCATGGAGCTCGGGGGGGGGGGCCGGAGACCCAGTACTTC. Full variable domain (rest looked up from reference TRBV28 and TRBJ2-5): DVKVTQSSRYLVKRTGEKVFLECVQDMDHENMFWYRQDPGLGLRLIYFSYDVKMKEKGDIPEGYSVSREKKERFSLILESASTNQTSMYLCASSHGARGGGPETQYFGPGTRLLVL.

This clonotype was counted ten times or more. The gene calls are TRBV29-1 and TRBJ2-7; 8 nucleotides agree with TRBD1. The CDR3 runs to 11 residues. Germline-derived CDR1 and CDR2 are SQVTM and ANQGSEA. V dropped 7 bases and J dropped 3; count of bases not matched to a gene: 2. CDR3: CSAGQGYEQYF. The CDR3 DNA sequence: TGCAGCGCTGGACAGGGCTACGAGCAGTACTTC.

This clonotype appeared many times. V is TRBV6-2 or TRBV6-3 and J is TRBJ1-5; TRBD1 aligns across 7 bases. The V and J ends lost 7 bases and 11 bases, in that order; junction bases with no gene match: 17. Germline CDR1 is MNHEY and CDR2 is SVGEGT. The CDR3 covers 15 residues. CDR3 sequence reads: CASMAGWDRTTTQHF. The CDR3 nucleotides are TGTGCCAGCATGGCCGGGTGGGACAGAACCACGACCCAGCATTTT.

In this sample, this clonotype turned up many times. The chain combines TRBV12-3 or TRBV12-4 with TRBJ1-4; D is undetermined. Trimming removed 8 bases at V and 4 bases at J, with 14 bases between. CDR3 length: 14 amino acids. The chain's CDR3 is CASGYGEINEKLFF. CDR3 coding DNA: TGTGCCAGCGGCTACGGGGAGATTAATGAAAAACTGTTTTTT.

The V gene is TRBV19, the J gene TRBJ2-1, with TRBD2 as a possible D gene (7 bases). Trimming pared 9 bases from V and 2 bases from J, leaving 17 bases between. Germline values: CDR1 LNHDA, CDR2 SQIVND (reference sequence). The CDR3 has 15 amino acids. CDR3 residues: CASHVEGGAYNEQFF. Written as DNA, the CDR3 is TGTGCCAGCCATGTTGAGGGGGGGGCCTACAATGAGCAGTTCTTC.

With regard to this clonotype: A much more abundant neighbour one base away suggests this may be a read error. CDR3 in amino acids: CASSQDRDRTEALF. CDR3 coding DNA: TGTGCCAGCTCCCAGGACCGGGACCGCACTGAAGCTCTCTTT. V gene TRBV18 combines with J gene TRBJ1-1, with D tentatively TRBD1 (5 bases). CDR1 KGHSH and CDR2 LQKENI come from the germline V gene. CDR3 length: 14 amino acids. The full variable domain, completed using reference TRBV18 and TRBJ1-1, is NAGVMQNPRHLVRRRGQEARLRCSPMKGHSHVYWYRQLPEEGLKFMVYLQKENIIDESGMPKERFSAEFPKEGPSILRIQQVVRGDSAAYFCASSQDRDRTEALFGQGTRLTVV.

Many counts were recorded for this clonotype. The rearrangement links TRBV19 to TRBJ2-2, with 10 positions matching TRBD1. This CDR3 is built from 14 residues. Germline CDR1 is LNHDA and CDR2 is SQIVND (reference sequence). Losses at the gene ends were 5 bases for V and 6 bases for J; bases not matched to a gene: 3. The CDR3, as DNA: TGTGCCAGTAGTCTAGGACAGGGGGCCGGGGAGCTGTTTTTT. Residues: CASSLGQGAGELFF.

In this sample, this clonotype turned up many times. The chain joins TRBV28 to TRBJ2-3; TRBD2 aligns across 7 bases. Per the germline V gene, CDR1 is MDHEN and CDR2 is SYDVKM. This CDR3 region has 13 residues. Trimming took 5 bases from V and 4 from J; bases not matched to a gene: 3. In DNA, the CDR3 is TGTGCCAGCAGTGAGGGGAGGGCAGATACGCAGTATTTT. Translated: CASSEGRADTQYF.

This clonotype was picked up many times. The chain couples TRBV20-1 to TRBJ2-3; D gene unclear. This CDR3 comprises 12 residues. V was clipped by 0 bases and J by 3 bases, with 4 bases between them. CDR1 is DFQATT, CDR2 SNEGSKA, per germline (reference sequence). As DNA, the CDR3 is TGCAGTGCTAGAGATCATACAGATACGCAGTATTTT. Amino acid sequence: CSARDHTDTQYF.

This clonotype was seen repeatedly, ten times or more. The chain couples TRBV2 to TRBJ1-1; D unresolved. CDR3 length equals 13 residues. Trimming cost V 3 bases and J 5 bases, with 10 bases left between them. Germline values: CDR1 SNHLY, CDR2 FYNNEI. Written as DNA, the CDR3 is TGTGCCAGCAGTGACTGGGTAAGGACTGAAGCTTTCTTT. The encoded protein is CASSDWVRTEAFF.

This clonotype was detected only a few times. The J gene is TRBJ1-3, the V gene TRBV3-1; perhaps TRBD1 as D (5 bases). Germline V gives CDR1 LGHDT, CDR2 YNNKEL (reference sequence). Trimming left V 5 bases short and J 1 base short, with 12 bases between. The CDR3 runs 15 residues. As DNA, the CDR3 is TGTGCCAGCAGCAAACGGGGGGGATCTGGAAACACCATATATTTT. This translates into CASSKRGGSGNTIYF.